This T cell receptor (beta chain) came from a study of technical replicates of blood from a handful of donors. Sequenced by immunoSEQ multiplex PCR; TCRdb stores in-frame clones only, minus some. Found here are some 10,000 clones, about 95% of them singletons; the top ten hold approximately 6.5%. The V and J ends lost 7 bases and 6 bases, in that order; junction bases with no gene match: 8. The CDR3 length is 15 residues. Germline-derived CDR1 and CDR2 are MNHNS and SASEGT. The sample taken for sequencing was PBMCs. This clonotype was obtained from a human donor in good health. V and J are TRBV6-1 and TRBJ1-3; 11 positions match TRBD1. The CDR3 spells CASTSDRGHLNTIYF. The CDR3 DNA is TGTGCCAGCACCTCGGACAGGGGGCATTTAAACACCATATATTTT.